A selection of T cell receptor beta chains follows, all from one sample in a study of T-cell reconstitution after alpha-beta-depleted transplantation in children. Each CDR3 protein is one row after TCRdb ran MiXCR on the PCR reads. The sample lists over 200,000 distinct CDR3 sequences, roughly a tenth occurring once. The sample was PBMCs from the stem cell graft donor, taken from the stem cell graft. These TCRs come from a human donor who donated a stem cell graft to a child with acute lymphoblastic leukemia. Each CDR3 is given without its conserved first and last residue. The order of the fields is J gene, V gene, CDR3 protein.

>TRBJ2-5|TRBV11-2
ASSLSGGDEETQY
>TRBJ2-5|TRBV7-2
ASSLALLEETQY
>TRBJ2-2|TRBV7-8
ASNQKRGSGELF
>TRBJ1-5|TRBV3-1
ASSPPGQGGPQH
>TRBJ1-2|TRBV12-3/TRBV12-4
ASTLTANYGYT
>TRBJ2-7|TRBV18
ASSPEAQTSYEQY
>TRBJ2-7|TRBV2
ASKGSDFY
>TRBJ2-1|TRBV27
ASSLSSQNEQF
>TRBJ2-7|TRBV10-3
AVRPGTGKSYEQY
>TRBJ2-7|TRBV4-3
ASSPRQGFYEQY
>TRBJ2-7|TRBV29-1
SVGGQGTSSSYEQY
>TRBJ1-5|TRBV12-3/TRBV12-4
ASSLTGQSNQPQH
>TRBJ2-3|TRBV3-1
ASSQDWASGGLTDTQY
>TRBJ2-7|TRBV11-3
ASSFSGLNEQY
>TRBJ1-2|TRBV9
VSSARVGAQKHGYT
>TRBJ2-2|TRBV14
ASSQVEGPTGELF
>TRBJ2-2|TRBV6-1
ASKPGQAVTGELF
>TRBJ1-5|TRBV28
ASGPGVLGNQPQH
>TRBJ2-3|TRBV2
ASKGGSADTQY
>TRBJ1-1|TRBV15
ATSTHRGNTEAF
>TRBJ1-5|TRBV2
ASSEGQVNNQPQH
>TRBJ2-7|TRBV29-1
SVEVQASSPQY